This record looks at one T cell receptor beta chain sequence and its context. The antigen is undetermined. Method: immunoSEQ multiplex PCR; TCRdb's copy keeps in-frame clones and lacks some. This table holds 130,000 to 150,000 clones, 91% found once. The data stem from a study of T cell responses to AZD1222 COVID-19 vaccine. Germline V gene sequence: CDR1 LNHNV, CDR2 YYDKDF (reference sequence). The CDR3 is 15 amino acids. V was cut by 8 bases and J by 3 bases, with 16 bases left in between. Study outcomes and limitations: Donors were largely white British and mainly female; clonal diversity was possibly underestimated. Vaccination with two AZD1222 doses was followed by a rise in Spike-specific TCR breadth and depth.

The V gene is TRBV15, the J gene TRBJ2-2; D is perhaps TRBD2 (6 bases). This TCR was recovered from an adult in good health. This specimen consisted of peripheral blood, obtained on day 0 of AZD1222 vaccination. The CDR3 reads CATQGGQAYTGELFF. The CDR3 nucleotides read TGTGCCACCCAAGGAGGGCAAGCCTACACCGGGGAGCTGTTTTTT.